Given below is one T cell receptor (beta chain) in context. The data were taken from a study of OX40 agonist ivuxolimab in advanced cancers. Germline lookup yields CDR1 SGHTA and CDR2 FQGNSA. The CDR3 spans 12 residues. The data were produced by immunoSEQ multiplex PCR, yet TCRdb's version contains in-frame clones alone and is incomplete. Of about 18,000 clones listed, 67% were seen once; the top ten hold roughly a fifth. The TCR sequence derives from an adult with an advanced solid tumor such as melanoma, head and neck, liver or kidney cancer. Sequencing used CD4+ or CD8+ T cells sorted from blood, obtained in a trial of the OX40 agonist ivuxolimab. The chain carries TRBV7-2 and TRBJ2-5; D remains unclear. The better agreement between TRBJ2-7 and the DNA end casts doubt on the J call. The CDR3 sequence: CASSPPSYEQYF. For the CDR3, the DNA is TGTGCCAGCAGCCCACCGTCCTACGAGCAGTACTTC.